These T cell receptor beta chains were read from a single sample in a study of blood T cell repertoires in COVID-19. Libraries were prepared by immunoSEQ multiplex PCR; TCRdb keeps only in-frame clonotypes and omits some of them. The table lists some 150,000 clones, around 84% of them singletons. The material sequenced was peripheral blood. These receptors originate from a woman between 65 and 79 years old with COVID-19, enrolled during active disease. Both conserved end residues are part of each CDR3. A D gene is named only where the DNA matches it firmly. Size is stated for part of the rows, as once, few or many counts, or as a class when the clone is expanded.

>16|TRBV7-9|.|.|TRBJ1-2
TGTGCCAGCAGCTTAGGGATCCGAGACAGGCGCTATGGCTACACCTTC
CASSLGIRDRRYGYTF
>15|TRBV3-1/TRBV3-2|TRBD2|.|TRBJ2-7
TGTGCCAGCAGCTGGACTAGCGGGAAGAGCTACGAGCAGTACTTC
CASSWTSGKSYEQYF
>17|TRBV5-8|TRBD2|.|TRBJ2-3
TGTGCCAGCAGCTCCAGCGGACTAGCGTTAAATACAGATACGCAGTATTTT
CASSSSGLALNTDTQYF
>18|TRBV24-1|.|.|TRBJ2-3
TGTGCCACCAGTGACCCCCGGGGTTTAGGAATTAGGACAGATACGCAGTATTTT
CATSDPRGLGIRTDTQYF
>12|TRBV28|.|.|TRBJ1-5
TGTGCCGGTTCAGGGAGGGCTCAGCCCCAGCATTTT
CAGSGRAQPQHF
>15|TRBV30|TRBD1|.|TRBJ2-2
TGTGCCTGGAGCGCGGGACAGGGGGGCGCAGGGGAGCTGTTTTTT
CAWSAGQGGAGELFF
>15|TRBV21-1|.|.|TRBJ1-3
TGTGCCAGCAGCCCGCGGACAGTTATTCGAAACACCATATATTTT
CASSPRTVIRNTIYF
>12|TRBV28|.|.|TRBJ2-7
TGTGCCAGCAGCCCGGTGAGCTACGAGCAGTACTTC
CASSPVSYEQYF
>14|TRBV6-1|.|.|TRBJ2-2
TGTGCCAGCAGTGAAGGGGGCCTGGGCGGGGAGCTGTTTTTT
CASSEGGLGGELFF
>13|TRBV2|TRBD1|few|TRBJ1-6
TGTGCCAGCAAAGACAGGGCGAATTCACCCCTCCACTTT
CASKDRANSPLHF
>16|TRBV15|TRBD2|.|TRBJ2-1
TGTGCCACCAGCAGCCTTAGCGGGAGTGGGGAGAATGAGCAGTTCTTC
CATSSLSGSGENEQFF
>12|TRBV19|.|.|TRBJ2-1
TGTGCCAGTACGGGAGCCCGGAATGAGCAGTTCTTC
CASTGARNEQFF
>14|TRBV3-1/TRBV3-2|.|.|TRBJ2-2
TGTGCCAGCAGCCAAGATCGCGTTACCGGGGAGCTGTTTTTT
CASSQDRVTGELFF
>15|TRBV7-2|.|once|TRBJ2-5
TGTGCCAGCAGCCCCCAGTGGGGGGTGGGGGAGACCCAGTACTTC
CASSPQWGVGETQYF
>13|TRBV15|TRBD1|.|TRBJ2-5
TGTGCCACCGGACGGACAGGCCAAGAGACCCAGTACTTC
CATGRTGQETQYF
>15|TRBV6-1|.|few|TRBJ1-6
TGTGCCAGCAGTGAAGACTCTAACAGGGTTTCACCCCTCCACTTT
CASSEDSNRVSPLHF
>13|TRBV5-5|.|.|TRBJ1-2
TGTGCCAGCAGTCTGGATCTCAGAGGGGGCTACACCTTC
CASSLDLRGGYTF
>19|TRBV7-9|.|once|TRBJ2-2
TGTGCCAGCAGCTTAGGGGTTTTGGCGGCCACCCCTAGACCCGGGGAGCTGTTTTTT
CASSLGVLAATPRPGELFF
>18|TRBV7-8|TRBD2|.|TRBJ2-3
TGTGCCAGCAGCCCCAGCCTTTCGTCTAGCGGGAGGGGGGATACGCAGTATTTT
CASSPSLSSSGRGDTQYF
>14|TRBV28|.|.|TRBJ1-2
TGTGCCAGCAGCCCAGGGACTCCAGGTGGGGGCTACACCTTC
CASSPGTPGGGYTF
>13|TRBV29-1|.|.|TRBJ1-1
TGCAGCGTTGCTGAGGGAGGGAACACTGAAGCTTTCTTT
CSVAEGGNTEAFF
>16|TRBV3-1/TRBV3-2|.|.|TRBJ1-2
TGTGCCAGCAGCCAAGATAAACCCAGCGGGGGGAAGGGCTACACCTTC
CASSQDKPSGGKGYTF
>13|TRBV10-3|.|.|TRBJ1-1
TGTGCCATCAGTGAAGACTCCCCCCCTGAAGCTTTCTTT
CAISEDSPPEAFF
>17|TRBV6-1|TRBD1|.|TRBJ1-4
TGTGCCAGCAGTGGACGGACAGGGAAAGGGTGGGGTGAAAAACTGTTTTTT
CASSGRTGKGWGEKLFF
>16|TRBV6-5|TRBD2|.|TRBJ2-2
TGTGCCAGCAGTTCAAATCTAGCGGGGAACACCGGGGAGCTGTTTTTT
CASSSNLAGNTGELFF
>16|TRBV29-1|TRBD2|.|TRBJ2-1
TGCAGCGTTGCTCCCGGTCGGGGGGTGAGTCTCAATGAGCAGTTCTTC
CSVAPGRGVSLNEQFF
>11|TRBV20-1|.|.|TRBJ1-2
TGCAGTGCCCGACAGGAAAATGGCTACACCTTC
CSARQENGYTF
>12|TRBV7-3|.|.|TRBJ2-3
TGTGCCAGCAGCTTATCACTAGATACGCAGTATTTT
CASSLSLDTQYF
>16|TRBV10-3|TRBD2|.|TRBJ2-2
TGTGCCATCAGTGAGCCCCGACTAGCGGGGACCGGGGAGCTGTTTTTT
CAISEPRLAGTGELFF
>12|TRBV3-1/TRBV3-2|.|.|TRBJ1-1
TGTGCCAGCAGCCAGAGAGGGACTGAAGCTTTCTTT
CASSQRGTEAFF
>17|TRBV5-6|TRBD2|.|TRBJ2-3
TGTGCCAGCAGCGGATGGGGCGGGAGGGGGAGCACAGATACGCAGTATTTT
CASSGWGGRGSTDTQYF
>15|TRBV6-5|.|.|TRBJ1-3
TGTGCCAGCACCTCCGACAACCACTCTGGAAACACCATATATTTT
CASTSDNHSGNTIYF
>13|TRBV6-5|.|.|TRBJ2-1
TGTGCCAGCCGGCGGGGTAGCTACAATGAGCAGTTCTTC
CASRRGSYNEQFF
>14|TRBV29-1|.|.|TRBJ1-1
TGCAGCGTTTCAATGGGGGGGAAGAACACTGAAGCTTTCTTT
CSVSMGGKNTEAFF
>12|TRBV28|.|.|TRBJ1-5
TGTGCCAGTCGCCGAGGGAACCAGCCCCAGCATTTT
CASRRGNQPQHF